The clone carrying this T cell receptor beta chain was seen only once. This entry comes from a study of Graves' ophthalmopathy and Graves' hyperthyroidism. For repertoire sequencing, the TCR beta CDR3 regions were amplified from RNA transcripts. HTBI primers were used in a first-round RT-PCR, which preceded a second-round multiplex PCR. TCRdb itself ran the multiplex PCR reads through MiXCR, one entry per CDR3 protein. This table has over a million distinct CDR3 sequences, about 35% appearing once. The sequence was collected from an adult man with Graves' hyperthyroidism. Sample: peripheral blood or thyroid tissue (not recorded which).

This CDR3 reads CATSPRRELFF. Written as DNA, the CDR3 is TGTGCCACCAGCCCCCGGCGGGAGCTGTTTTTT. The chain has TRBV15 and TRBJ2-2; D ambiguous. CDR3 length: 11 residues. V was clipped by 5 bases and J by 9 bases, with 7 bases between them. Germline V gene data show CDR1 as LNHNV and CDR2 as YYDKDF (reference sequence).